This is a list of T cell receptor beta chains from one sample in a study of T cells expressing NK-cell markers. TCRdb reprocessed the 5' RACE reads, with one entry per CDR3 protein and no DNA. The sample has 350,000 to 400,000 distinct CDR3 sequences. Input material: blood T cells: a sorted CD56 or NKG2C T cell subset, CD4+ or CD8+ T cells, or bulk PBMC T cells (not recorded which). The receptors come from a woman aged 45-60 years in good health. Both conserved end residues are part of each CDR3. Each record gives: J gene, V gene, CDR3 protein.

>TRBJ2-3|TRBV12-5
CASGFQAGGGTDTQYF
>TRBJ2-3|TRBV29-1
CSVATGVTDTQYF
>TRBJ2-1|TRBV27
CASSFGLAGVGEQFF
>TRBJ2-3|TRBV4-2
CASSQDFGLGWGAQYF
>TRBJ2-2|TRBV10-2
CASRPLGQNTGELFF
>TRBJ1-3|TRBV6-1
CASNNIGNTIYF
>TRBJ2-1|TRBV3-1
CASSPGLSLNEQFF
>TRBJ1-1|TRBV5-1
CASSRGGGEPEAFF
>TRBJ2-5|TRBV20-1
CSARGGAYQETQYF
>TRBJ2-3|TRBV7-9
CASSFGTPSTDTQYF
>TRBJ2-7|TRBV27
CASSGLLAGGPYEQYF
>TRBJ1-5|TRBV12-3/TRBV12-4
CASSRVRGNQPQHF
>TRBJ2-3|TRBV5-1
CASSLVAQSTDTQYF
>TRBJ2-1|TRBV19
CASSISPMTSGKANEQFF
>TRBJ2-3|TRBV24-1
CATSDQQGSTDTQYF
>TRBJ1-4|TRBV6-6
CASRRGGPNNEKLFF